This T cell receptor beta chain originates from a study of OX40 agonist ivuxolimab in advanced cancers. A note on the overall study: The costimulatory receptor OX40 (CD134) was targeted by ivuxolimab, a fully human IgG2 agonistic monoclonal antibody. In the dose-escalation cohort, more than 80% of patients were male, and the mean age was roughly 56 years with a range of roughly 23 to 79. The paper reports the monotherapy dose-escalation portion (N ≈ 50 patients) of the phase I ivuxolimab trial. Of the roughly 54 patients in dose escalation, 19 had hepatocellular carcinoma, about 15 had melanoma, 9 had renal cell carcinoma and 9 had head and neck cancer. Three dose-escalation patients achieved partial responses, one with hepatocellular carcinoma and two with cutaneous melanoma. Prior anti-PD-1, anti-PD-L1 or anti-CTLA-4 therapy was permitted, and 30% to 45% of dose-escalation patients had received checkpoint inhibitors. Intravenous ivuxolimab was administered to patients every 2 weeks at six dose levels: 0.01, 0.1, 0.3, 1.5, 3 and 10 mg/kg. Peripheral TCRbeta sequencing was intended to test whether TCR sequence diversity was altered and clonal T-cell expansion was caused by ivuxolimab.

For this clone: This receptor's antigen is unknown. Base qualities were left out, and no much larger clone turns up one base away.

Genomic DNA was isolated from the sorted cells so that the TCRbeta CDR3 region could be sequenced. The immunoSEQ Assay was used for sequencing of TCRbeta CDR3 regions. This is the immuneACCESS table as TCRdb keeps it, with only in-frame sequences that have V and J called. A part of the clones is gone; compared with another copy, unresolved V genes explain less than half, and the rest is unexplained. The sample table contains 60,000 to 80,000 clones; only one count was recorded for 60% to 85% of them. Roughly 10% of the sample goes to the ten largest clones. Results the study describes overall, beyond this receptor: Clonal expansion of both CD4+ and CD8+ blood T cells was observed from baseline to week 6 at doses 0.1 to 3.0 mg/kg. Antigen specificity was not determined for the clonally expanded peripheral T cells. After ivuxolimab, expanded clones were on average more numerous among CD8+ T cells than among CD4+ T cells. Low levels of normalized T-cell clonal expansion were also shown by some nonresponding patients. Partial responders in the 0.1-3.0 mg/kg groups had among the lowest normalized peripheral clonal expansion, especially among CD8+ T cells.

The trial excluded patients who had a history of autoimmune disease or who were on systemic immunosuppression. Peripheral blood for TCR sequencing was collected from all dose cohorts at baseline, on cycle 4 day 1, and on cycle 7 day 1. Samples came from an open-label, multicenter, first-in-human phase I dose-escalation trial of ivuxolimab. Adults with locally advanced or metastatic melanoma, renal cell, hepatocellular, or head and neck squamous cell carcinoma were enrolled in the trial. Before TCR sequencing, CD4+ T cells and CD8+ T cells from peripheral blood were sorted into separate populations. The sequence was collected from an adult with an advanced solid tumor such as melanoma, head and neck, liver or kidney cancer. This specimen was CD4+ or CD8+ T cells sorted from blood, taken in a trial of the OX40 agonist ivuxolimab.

The CDR3 corresponds to CASSEQEGQGDEQYF. The nucleotides read TGTGCCAGCAGTGAACAGGAGGGACAGGGTGACGAGCAGTACTTC. The chain is encoded by TRBV6-1 joined to TRBJ2-7, with 9 central nucleotides matching TRBD1. Sequences MNHNS (CDR1) and SASEGT (CDR2) are obtained from the germline V gene. Taken from cysteine to phenylalanine, the CDR3 has 15 residues. The sequence is cut down to CDR3 DNA, 45 bases in frame from base 1. V is pruned by 2 bases and J by 5 bases, leaving 7 bases of the junction without a gene match.